This is a list of T cell receptor beta chains from one sample in a study of radiation and T cells in renal cell carcinoma. Only in-frame clones appear in the TCRdb table, and some are missing; sequencing was by immunoSEQ multiplex PCR. The table lists 150,000 or so clones, roughly 90% of them singletons. Material: blood, obtained from a patient whose treatment included radiotherapy and nephrectomy. The receptors come from an older woman with renal cell carcinoma. The CDR3 runs from the conserved cysteine through the conserved F or W. The D gene is left open where the match is weak. Expanded clones get a size class; other rows say once, few or many, or leave the size out.

V,size,D,J,DNA,CDR3
TRBV30,NA,TRBD1,TRBJ2-7,TGTGCCTGGAGTGTAGGGGGCAAGACCTACGAGCAGTACTTC,CAWSVGGKTYEQYF
TRBV30,NA,NA,TRBJ2-1,TGTGCCTGGAGCACCGGTGGTGAGCAGTTCTTC,CAWSTGGEQFF
TRBV15,NA,NA,TRBJ2-2,TGTGCCACCAGCAGAGACGGGATTAACACCGGGGAGCTGTTTTTT,CATSRDGINTGELFF
TRBV6-1,NA,TRBD1,TRBJ1-2,TGTGCCAGCAGTGAAGCCCATCCGGCAGGGGGGTATGGCTACACCTTC,CASSEAHPAGGYGYTF
TRBV25-1,NA,NA,TRBJ2-7,TGTGCCAGCAGTGAATTTAAAGGGTCCTCCTACGAGCAGTACTTC,CASSEFKGSSYEQYF
TRBV25-1,NA,NA,TRBJ1-5,TGTGCCAGCAGTGAATCATGGGGGAGCAATCAGCCCCAGCATTTT,CASSESWGSNQPQHF
TRBV7-2,NA,NA,TRBJ2-5,TGTGCCAGCAGCTCGGGACCTAAAGAGACCCAGTACTTC,CASSSGPKETQYF
TRBV7-3,once,NA,TRBJ1-2,TGTGCCAGCAGCTTAAAACAGGGCTATGGCTACACCTTC,CASSLKQGYGYTF
TRBV7-2,NA,TRBD1,TRBJ2-4,TGTGCCAGCAGCTACCGACAGGGGCGTGTGTACTTC,CASSYRQGRVYF
TRBV6-4,NA,NA,TRBJ1-1,TGTGCCAGCAGTTGTAAACCGGGAGCTTTCTTT,CASSCKPGAFF
TRBV19,NA,TRBD1,TRBJ2-5,TGTGCCAGTAGTATCCCCAGACAGGGGATGGCTTACCAAGAGACCCAGTACTTC,CASSIPRQGMAYQETQYF
TRBV21-1,NA,NA,TRBJ2-3,TGTGCCAGCAGCAAAGGGCGCGGTTCTAGCACAGATACGCAGTATTTT,CASSKGRGSSTDTQYF
TRBV5-4,few,TRBD1,TRBJ1-2,TGTGCCAGCAGCTTCGGGACAGACAACTATGGCTACACCTTC,CASSFGTDNYGYTF
TRBV5-1,NA,NA,TRBJ2-1,TGCGCCAGCAGCTCACCCCGGGACACCTACAATGAGCAGTTCTTC,CASSSPRDTYNEQFF
TRBV7-2,NA,NA,TRBJ2-3,TGTGCTAGCAGCCCTCAAATGGCGGGGGCAGGGGCAGATACGCAGTATTTT,CASSPQMAGAGADTQYF
TRBV7-2,once,TRBD2,TRBJ2-5,TGTGCCAGCAGCCCCCAGAGACTAGCGGGGGGGGAGACCCAGTACTTC,CASSPQRLAGGETQYF
TRBV19,once,NA,TRBJ2-6,TGTGCCAGTAGTTCATTCTTCCAGAGCTCTGGGGCCAACGTCCTGACTTTC,CASSSFFQSSGANVLTF
TRBV9,NA,NA,TRBJ2-3,TGTGCCAGCAGCGTAGTTTCGGGAGCAGATACGCAGTATTTT,CASSVVSGADTQYF
TRBV9,once,NA,TRBJ1-6,TGTGCCAGCAGCCCACCGACAGGTTCTCCCCTCCACTTT,CASSPPTGSPLHF
TRBV5-1,NA,NA,TRBJ1-2,TGCGCCAGCAGCTTGGGAGGGTTTGATGGCTACACCTTC,CASSLGGFDGYTF
TRBV10-3,once,NA,TRBJ1-2,TGTGCCATCAGGAGGGAGGGGGAAGCGCTCGGCTACACCTTC,CAIRREGEALGYTF
TRBV27,NA,TRBD2,TRBJ2-4,TGTGCCAGCTCCCTTCGAGCGGGGGGAGAAAACATTCAGTACTTC,CASSLRAGGENIQYF
TRBV5-5,NA,NA,TRBJ1-3,TGTGCCAGCAGCTCTGACGGGATCTCTGGAAACACCATATATTTT,CASSSDGISGNTIYF
TRBV4-2,few,TRBD2,TRBJ2-3,TGTGCCAGCAGACAGACTAGCGGGGGTTTAGGGGGCACAGATACGCAGTATTTT,CASRQTSGGLGGTDTQYF
TRBV5-1,NA,NA,TRBJ1-2,TGCGCCAGCAGCCCGTCAGGGGTTCCCTCTAACTATGGCTACACCTTC,CASSPSGVPSNYGYTF
TRBV7-2,once,NA,TRBJ2-5,TGTGCCAGCAGCCCCCGAAAAGAGACCCAGTACTTC,CASSPRKETQYF
TRBV28,NA,TRBD1,TRBJ1-3,TGTGCCAGCACTTTCACCGGACAGGGCTACGGAAACACCATATATTTT,CASTFTGQGYGNTIYF
TRBV6-1,NA,NA,TRBJ1-3,TGTGCCAGCAGCGAATACTCTGGAAACACCATATATTTT,CASSEYSGNTIYF
TRBV5-4,once,NA,TRBJ2-7,TGTGCCAGCAGCTTTGGCAGCCCAGGCCCCTACGAGCAGTACTTC,CASSFGSPGPYEQYF
TRBV4-3,NA,NA,TRBJ1-2,TGCGCCAGCAGCCAAGGAATGGGAGGGGGGGCAGGCGGCTACACCTTC,CASSQGMGGGAGGYTF
TRBV7-3,NA,TRBD1,TRBJ1-1,TGTGCCAGCAGCTATGACAGGGTTTTAGCTGAAGCTTTCTTT,CASSYDRVLAEAFF
TRBV2,NA,NA,TRBJ1-1,TGTGCCAGCACGGAGGGAGGGGACACTGAAGCTTTCTTT,CASTEGGDTEAFF
TRBV19,NA,NA,TRBJ2-1,TGTGCCAGTAGTATATCGGGCAGAGGTGAGCAGTTCTTC,CASSISGRGEQFF
TRBV6-5,NA,NA,TRBJ1-1,TGTGCCAGCAGTTACCGGGGGCGTAACACTGAAGCTTTCTTT,CASSYRGRNTEAFF
TRBV7-6,NA,TRBD2,TRBJ2-1,TGTGCCAGCAGCCCCAAATTAGCGGGGGACTTCTCCTACAATGAGCAGTTCTTC,CASSPKLAGDFSYNEQFF
TRBV7-2,NA,TRBD2,TRBJ2-7,TGTGCCAGCAGCTTAGGACTCGGGGGGACCTACGAGCAGTACTTC,CASSLGLGGTYEQYF
TRBV28,NA,NA,TRBJ1-2,TGTGCCAGCAGTTTATGGGACGGGTGGGCCTTC,CASSLWDGWAF
TRBV2,few,NA,TRBJ1-1,TGTGCCAGCCTTGACAGGACCCATTCTGGAGAAGCTTTCTTT,CASLDRTHSGEAFF
TRBV18,NA,NA,TRBJ2-3,TGTGCCAGCTCAAGACTAACGGGACCCGGCACAGATACGCAGTATTTT,CASSRLTGPGTDTQYF
TRBV18,few,NA,TRBJ1-5,TGTGCCAGCTCAACTGGGCCACAATGGACCCAGCATTTT,CASSTGPQWTQHF
TRBV6-5,NA,NA,TRBJ1-5,TGTGCCAGCAGTCCAGATGTTGGAGGACAGCCCCAGCATTTT,CASSPDVGGQPQHF
TRBV18,NA,TRBD1,TRBJ2-5,TGTGCCAGCTCACCAATTTCCGGGACAGAAGAGACCCAGTACTTC,CASSPISGTEETQYF